Below, 10 T cell receptor beta chains from the same sample are listed, as sequenced in a study of post-analysis software for immune sequencing data. Study outcomes and limitations: With TRBV5-6, TRBV5-1 and TRBV20-1 included, 5 or 6 TRBV segments were more frequent in patients than in controls.

Libraries were made from TCR beta cDNA, and they carried unique molecular identifiers. Each CDR3 protein is one row after TCRdb ran MiXCR on the PCR reads. The sample lists approximately 250,000 distinct CDR3 sequences; about 38% were seen once. These receptors are not linked to any known antigen. The sequenced sample consisted of blood. The receptors were gathered from a girl aged 5-17 years with multiple sclerosis.

CDR3 region: CASSWRGQENTGELFF. DNA of the CDR3: TGTGCCAGCAGCTGGAGGGGACAGGAAAACACCGGGGAGCTGTTTTTT. The chain combines TRBV7-9 with TRBJ2-2, with 8 bases identical to TRBD1. Germline V gene sequence: CDR1 SEHNR, CDR2 FQNEAQ (reference sequence). Trimming at V came to 4 bases and at J to 2 bases, leaving 6 bases not matched to a gene. This CDR3 is built from 16 residues.

Comment on this clonotype: This sequence may be a read error, since a much larger clone differs from it by one base. The CDR3 coding sequence is TGTGCCAGCAGCTTAGGGAATTTCTACGAGCAGTACTTC. Encoded protein: CASSLGNFYEQYF. The chain links TRBV7-6 to TRBJ2-4, with no clear D. The DNA end is a closer match to TRBJ2-7, so the J assignment may be wrong. The CDR3 contains 13 residues. From germline, CDR1 is SGHVS and CDR2 FNYEAQ.

As concerns this clonotype: This may be a read error, as it is one base from a much larger clone. The rearrangement joins TRBV29-1 to TRBJ1-1; D is unresolved. Between the trimmed V and J ends, which lost 1 base and 1 base, there was a span of 10 bases. The CDR3 extends over 14 amino acids. CDR1 and CDR2 from the germline V gene are SQVTM and ANQGSEA. CDR3 protein: CSVEGEIANTEAFF. The CDR3 nucleotides read TGCAGCGTTGAAGGGGAAATTGCGAACACTGAAGCTTTCTTT.

At least ten counts were recorded for this clonotype. This chain uses TRBV6-5 with TRBJ1-5; D is possibly TRBD1 (5 bases). CDR1 and CDR2 from the germline V gene are MNHEY and SVGAGI. This CDR3 is built from 13 residues. V lost 10 bases and J 4 bases, leaving 14 bases between the germline ends. CDR3 bases: TGTGCCACCGCGGACACCCCAAATCAGCCCCAGCATTTT. Encoded protein: CATADTPNQPQHF.

This clonotype came up many times. The chain has TRBV20-1 and TRBJ1-1, with a weak D call TRBD1 (6 bases). Germline lookup yields CDR1 DFQATT and CDR2 SNEGSKA (reference sequence). V lost 1 base, J lost 2 bases, and 17 bases lay in between. The CDR3 is 16 amino acids. CDR3 nucleotides: TGCAGTGCTAGAGTTTTGGCAGGGGTGATAAACACTGAAGCTTTCTTT. This translates into CSARVLAGVINTEAFF.

Concerning this clonotype itself: A much larger clone lies a single base off, so this may be a read error. The rearrangement uses TRBV9 and TRBJ2-7; D is possibly TRBD2 (6 bases). The V end was cut by 6 bases, the J end by 7 bases, with 23 bases between. This CDR3 region has 15 residues. Germline V gives CDR1 SGDLS, CDR2 YYNGEE. In nucleotides, the CDR3 is TGTGCCAGCAACCCCGGGGGAGAGGGTTACAATGAGCAGTACTTC. Translating gives CASNPGGEGYNEQYF.

This clonotype was recorded a few times. The V gene is TRBV4-2, the J gene TRBJ1-1; D gene uncertain. Germline values: CDR1 LGHNA, CDR2 YNFKEQ. The CDR3 loop spans 12 amino acids. The V gene lost 1 base and the J gene lost 11 bases, with 11 bases spanning the gap. The CDR3: CASSQGAGKAFF. The DNA for the CDR3 is TGTGCCAGCAGCCAAGGAGCGGGGAAGGCTTTCTTT.

This chain uses TRBV20-1 with TRBJ2-3; 11 bases map to TRBD2. The CDR3 extends over 15 amino acids. Trimming took 5 bases from V and 5 from J; bases not matched to a gene: 9. CDR1 is DFQATT and CDR2 is SNEGSKA in the germline V gene (reference sequence). Written as DNA, the CDR3 is TGCAGTGCTGTGGGGACTAGCGGAACGGGAGATACGCAGTATTTT. Encoded protein: CSAVGTSGTGDTQYF.

This clonotype was counted a few times. The rearrangement links TRBV6-6 to TRBJ2-7, with 9 bases identical to TRBD2. Germline CDR1 MNHNY, CDR2 SVGAGI (reference sequence). There are 17 residues in the CDR3. Losses at the gene ends were 2 bases for V and 7 bases for J; bases not matched to a gene: 15. Written as DNA, the CDR3 is TGTGCCAGCAGTTACCTCGGTCCTAGCGGGATATACAATGAGCAGTACTTC. Translated: CASSYLGPSGIYNEQYF.

Many counts were recorded for this clonotype. The V gene is TRBV29-1, the J gene TRBJ2-7, with D perhaps matching TRBD2 (5 bases). V was clipped by 2 bases and J by 9 bases, with 29 bases between them. The CDR3 extends over 17 amino acids. CDR1 and CDR2 from the germline V gene are SQVTM and ANQGSEA. CDR3: CSVEWYEASTGLRVQYF. The CDR3 coding sequence is TGCAGCGTTGAATGGTATGAAGCTAGTACGGGTCTGAGGGTGCAGTACTTC.